What follows describes a single T cell receptor (beta chain). What it recognizes is unknown. CDR3 length: 13 amino acids. The germline V and J ends were trimmed by 5 bases and 1 base, with 8 bases remaining between them. Germline V lookup: CDR1 SGHDN, CDR2 FVKESK. With 60 Vbeta and 13 Jbeta primers, the PCR was carried out. Sequencing was performed with immunoSEQ multiplex PCR; in TCRdb, only in-frame clones are kept and a portion is missing. Among tens of thousands of clones listed, about four fifths were seen once. This entry is derived from a study of cytomegalovirus exposure and HLA in healthy donors. Background on the study: The early release's HLA-typed donors yielded 70 million to 85 million unique TCRs.

General study findings and limits: TCR association rates varied by HLA locus in a later analysis, with DRB1 highest and HLA-C lowest. In a later analysis, parvovirus B19, influenza, CMV and Epstein-Barr virus appeared linked to several top co-occurrence clusters.

The chain joins TRBV14 to TRBJ1-2, with D possibly TRBD1 on 5 matching bases. The sequence was obtained from a woman aged 25 to 39 in good health and CMV-seronegative. The sequencing sample was made of PBMCs. The CDR3 nucleotides are TGTGCCAGCAGCTTTAGGGGTAACTATGGCTACACCTTC. This sequence encodes CASSFRGNYGYTF.